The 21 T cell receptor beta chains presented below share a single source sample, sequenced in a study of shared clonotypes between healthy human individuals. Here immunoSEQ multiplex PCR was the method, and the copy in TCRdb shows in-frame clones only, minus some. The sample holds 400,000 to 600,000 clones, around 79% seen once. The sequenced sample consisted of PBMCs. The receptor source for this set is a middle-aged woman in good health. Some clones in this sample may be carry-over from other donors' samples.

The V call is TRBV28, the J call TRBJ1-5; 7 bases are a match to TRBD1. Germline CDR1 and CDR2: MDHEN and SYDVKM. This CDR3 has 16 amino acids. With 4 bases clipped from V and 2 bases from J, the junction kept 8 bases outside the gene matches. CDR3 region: CASSWETGVGNQPQHF. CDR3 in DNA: TGTGCCAGCAGTTGGGAAACAGGGGTTGGCAATCAGCCCCAGCATTTT.

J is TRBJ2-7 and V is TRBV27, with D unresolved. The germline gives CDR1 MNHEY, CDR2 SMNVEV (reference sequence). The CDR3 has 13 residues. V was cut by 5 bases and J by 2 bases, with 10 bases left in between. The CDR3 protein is CASSPRWPYEQYF. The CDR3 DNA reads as TGTGCCAGCAGTCCCCGATGGCCCTACGAGCAGTACTTC.

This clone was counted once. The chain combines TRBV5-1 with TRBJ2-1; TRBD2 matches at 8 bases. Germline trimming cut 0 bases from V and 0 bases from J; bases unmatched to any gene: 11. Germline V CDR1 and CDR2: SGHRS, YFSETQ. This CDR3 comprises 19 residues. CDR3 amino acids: CASSLVPITSGSSYNEQFF. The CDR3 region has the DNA TGCGCCAGCAGCTTGGTCCCCATTACTAGCGGAAGCTCCTACAATGAGCAGTTCTTC.

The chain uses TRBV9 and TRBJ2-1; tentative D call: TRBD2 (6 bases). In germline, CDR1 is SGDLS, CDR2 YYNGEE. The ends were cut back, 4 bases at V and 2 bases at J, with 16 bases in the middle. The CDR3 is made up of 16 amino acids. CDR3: CASSPLGRGPYNEQFF. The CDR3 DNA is TGTGCCAGCAGCCCCCTGGGGCGGGGCCCCTACAATGAGCAGTTCTTC.

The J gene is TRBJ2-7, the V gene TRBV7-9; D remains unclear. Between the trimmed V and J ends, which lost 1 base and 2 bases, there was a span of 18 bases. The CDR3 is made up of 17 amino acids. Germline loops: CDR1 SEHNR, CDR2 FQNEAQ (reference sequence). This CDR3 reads CASSLDFSGRGTYEQYF. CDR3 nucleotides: TGTGCCAGCAGCTTAGACTTTTCGGGCAGAGGTACCTACGAGCAGTACTTC.

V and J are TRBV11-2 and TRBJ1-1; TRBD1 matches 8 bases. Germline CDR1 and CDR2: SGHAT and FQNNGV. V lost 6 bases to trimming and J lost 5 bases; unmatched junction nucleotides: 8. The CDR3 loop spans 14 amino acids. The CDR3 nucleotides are TGTGCCAGCAGTCAGGACAGGGCCTCGACTGAAGCTTTCTTT. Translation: CASSQDRASTEAFF.

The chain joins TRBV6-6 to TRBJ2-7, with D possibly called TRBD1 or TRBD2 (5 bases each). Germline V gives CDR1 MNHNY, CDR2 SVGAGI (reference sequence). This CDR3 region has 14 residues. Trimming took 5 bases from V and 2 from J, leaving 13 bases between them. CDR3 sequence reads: CASSLRDGPYEQYF. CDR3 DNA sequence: TGTGCCAGCAGTCTCCGGGACGGGCCCTACGAGCAGTACTTC.

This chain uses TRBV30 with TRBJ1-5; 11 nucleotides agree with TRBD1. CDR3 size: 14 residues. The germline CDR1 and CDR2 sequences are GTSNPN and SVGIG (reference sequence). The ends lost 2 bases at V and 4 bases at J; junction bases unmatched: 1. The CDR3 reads CAWSRDRGNQPQHF. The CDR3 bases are TGTGCCTGGAGTCGGGACAGGGGGAATCAGCCCCAGCATTTT.

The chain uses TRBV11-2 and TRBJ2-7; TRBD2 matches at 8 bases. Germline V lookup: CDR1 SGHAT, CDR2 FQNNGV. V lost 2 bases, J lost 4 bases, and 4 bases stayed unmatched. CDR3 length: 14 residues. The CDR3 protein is CASSLPSGRYEQYF. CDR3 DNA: TGTGCCAGCAGCTTACCTAGCGGGCGATACGAGCAGTACTTC.

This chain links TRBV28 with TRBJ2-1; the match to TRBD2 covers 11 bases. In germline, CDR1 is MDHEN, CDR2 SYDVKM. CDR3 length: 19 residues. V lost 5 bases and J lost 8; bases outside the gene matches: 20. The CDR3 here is CASSPRPDRVAGGEDEQFF. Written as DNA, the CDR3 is TGTGCCAGCAGTCCCAGACCAGACAGGGTAGCGGGAGGGGAAGATGAGCAGTTCTTC. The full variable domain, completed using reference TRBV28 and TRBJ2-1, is DVKVTQSSRYLVKRTGEKVFLECVQDMDHENMFWYRQDPGLGLRLIYFSYDVKMKEKGDIPEGYSVSREKKERFSLILESASTNQTSMYLCASSPRPDRVAGGEDEQFFGPGTRLTVL.

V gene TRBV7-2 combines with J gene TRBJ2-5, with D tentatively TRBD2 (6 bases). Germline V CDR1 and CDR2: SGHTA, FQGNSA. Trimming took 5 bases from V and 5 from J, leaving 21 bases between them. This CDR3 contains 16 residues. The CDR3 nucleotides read TGTGCCAGCAGCCTAGGGTCGGCGGAGGGCCAGGAGACCCAGTACTTC. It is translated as CASSLGSAEGQETQYF.

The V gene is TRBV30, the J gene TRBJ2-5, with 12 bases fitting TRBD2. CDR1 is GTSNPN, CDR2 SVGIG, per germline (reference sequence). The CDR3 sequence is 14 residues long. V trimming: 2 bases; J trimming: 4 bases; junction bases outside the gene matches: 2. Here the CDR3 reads CAWSLGLAGETQYF. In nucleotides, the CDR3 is TGTGCCTGGAGTCTGGGACTAGCGGGAGAGACCCAGTACTTC.

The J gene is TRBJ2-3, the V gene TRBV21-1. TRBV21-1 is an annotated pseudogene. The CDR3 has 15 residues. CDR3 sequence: CASSKGPISTDTQYF. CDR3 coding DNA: TGTGCCAGCAGCAAAGGCCCAATTAGCACAGATACGCAGTATTTT.

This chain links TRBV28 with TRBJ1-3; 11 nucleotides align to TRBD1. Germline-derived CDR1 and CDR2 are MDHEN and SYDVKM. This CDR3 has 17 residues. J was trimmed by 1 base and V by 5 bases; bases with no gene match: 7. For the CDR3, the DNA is TGTGCCAGCAGTCCCCCCGGGACAGGGGGATCTGGAAACACCATATATTTT. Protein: CASSPPGTGGSGNTIYF. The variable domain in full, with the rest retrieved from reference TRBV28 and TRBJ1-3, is DVKVTQSSRYLVKRTGEKVFLECVQDMDHENMFWYRQDPGLGLRLIYFSYDVKMKEKGDIPEGYSVSREKKERFSLILESASTNQTSMYLCASSPPGTGGSGNTIYFGEGSWLTVV.

This CDR3 reads CASSVDRGRGYTF. Written as DNA, the CDR3 is TGTGCCAGCTCCGTTGACAGGGGTCGAGGCTACACCTTC. The chain carries TRBV18 and TRBJ1-2; 8 bases match TRBD1. Germline V gene sequence: CDR1 KGHSH, CDR2 LQKENI. Trimming cost V 6 bases and J 8 bases; bases outside gene matches: 8. CDR3 length equals 13 residues.

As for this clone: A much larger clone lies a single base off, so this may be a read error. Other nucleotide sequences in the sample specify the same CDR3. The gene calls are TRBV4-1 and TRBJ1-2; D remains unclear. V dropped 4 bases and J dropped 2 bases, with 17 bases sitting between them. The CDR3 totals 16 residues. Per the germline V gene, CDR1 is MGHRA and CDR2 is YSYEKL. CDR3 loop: CASSPVLRVRNYGYTF. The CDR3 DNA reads TGCGCCAGCAGCCCTGTGTTGCGCGTACGGAACTATGGCTACACCTTC.

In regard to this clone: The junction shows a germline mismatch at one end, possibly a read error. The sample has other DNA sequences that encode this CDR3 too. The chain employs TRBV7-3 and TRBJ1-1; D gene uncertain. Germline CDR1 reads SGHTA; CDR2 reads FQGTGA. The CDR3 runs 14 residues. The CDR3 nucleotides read TGTGCCAGCAGCCTAGGGTATGGGAACACTGAGGCTTTCTTT. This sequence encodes CASSLGYGNTEAFF. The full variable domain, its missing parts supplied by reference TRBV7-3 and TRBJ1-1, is GAGVSQTPSNKVTEKGKYVELRCDPISGHTALYWYRQSLGQGPEFLIYFQGTGAADDSGLPNDRFFAVRPEGSVSTLKIQRTERGDSAVYLCASSLGYGNTEAFFGQGTRLTVV.

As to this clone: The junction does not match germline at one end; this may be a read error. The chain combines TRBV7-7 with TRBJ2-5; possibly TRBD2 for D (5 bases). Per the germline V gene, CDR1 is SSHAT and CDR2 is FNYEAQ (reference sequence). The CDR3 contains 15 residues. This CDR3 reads CASSMEAGPQETQYF. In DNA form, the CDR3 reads TGTGCTAGCAGTATGGAGGCAGGTCCCCAAGAGACCCAGTACTTC.

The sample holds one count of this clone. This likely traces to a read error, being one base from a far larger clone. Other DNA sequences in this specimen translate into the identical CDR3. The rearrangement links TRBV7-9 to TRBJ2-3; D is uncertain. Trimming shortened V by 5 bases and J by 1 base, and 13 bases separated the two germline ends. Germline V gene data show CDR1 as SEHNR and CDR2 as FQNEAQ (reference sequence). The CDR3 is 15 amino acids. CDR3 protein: CASSQEAIRTDTQYF. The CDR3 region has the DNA TGTGCCAGCAGCCAAGAGGCCATTCGCACAGATACGCAGTATTTT.

The CDR3 is CASSLVGGRAYQPQHF. Here the CDR3 DNA reads TGTGCCAGCAGCTTAGTGGGGGGGCGCGCGTATCAGCCCCAGCATTTT. V and J are TRBV7-8 and TRBJ1-5; maybe TRBD1 (6 bases). CDR1 and CDR2 from the germline V gene are SGHVS and FQNEAQ. The CDR3 has 16 amino acids. Trimming removed 1 base from V and 5 bases from J, with 15 bases in between.

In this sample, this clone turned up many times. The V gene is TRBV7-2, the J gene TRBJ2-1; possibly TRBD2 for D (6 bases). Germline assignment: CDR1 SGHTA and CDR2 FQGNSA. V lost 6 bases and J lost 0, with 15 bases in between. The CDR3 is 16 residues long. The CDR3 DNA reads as TGTGCCAGCAGTACTAGGGCGGGGAGCTCCTACAATGAGCAGTTCTTC. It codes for CASSTRAGSSYNEQFF.